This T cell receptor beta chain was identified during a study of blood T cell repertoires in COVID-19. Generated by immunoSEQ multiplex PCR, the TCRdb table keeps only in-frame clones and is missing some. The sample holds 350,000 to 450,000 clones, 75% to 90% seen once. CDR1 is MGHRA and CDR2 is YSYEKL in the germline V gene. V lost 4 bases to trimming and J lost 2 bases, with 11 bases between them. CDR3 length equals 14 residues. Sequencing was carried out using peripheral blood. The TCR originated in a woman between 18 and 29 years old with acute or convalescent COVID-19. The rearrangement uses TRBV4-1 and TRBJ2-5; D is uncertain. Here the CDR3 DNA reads TGCGCCAGCAGCCCTTCTCCGGAGCAAGAGACCCAGTACTTC. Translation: CASSPSPEQETQYF.